The present T cell receptor beta chain was sequenced within a study of blood T cell repertoires in COVID-19. Study information: Specimens from acute and convalescent COVID-19 originated in the United States, Italy and Spain. The analysed material was cDNA or gDNA that came from T cells, B-cell-depleted T cells, or PBMCs.

Methods used by the authors: Estimation of nucleated cell counts was performed using reference gene primer amplification. TCRdb keeps only in-frame clones here, not all; method: immunoSEQ multiplex PCR. V and J calls and clone size are as listed in that table; D and trimming were resolved from the DNA. This table has about 35,000 clones, roughly three quarters appearing once. The sequence derives from a human donor in a cohort sampled during active COVID-19. What was sequenced was peripheral blood.

The DNA for the CDR3 is TGTGCCAGCAGCTTGTGGGCAGGGGGCGCGACCGGGGAGCTGTTTTTT. Its translation is CASSLWAGGATGELFF. The J gene is TRBJ2-2, the V gene TRBV5-5, with TRBD1 matching 8 bases. J lost 5 bases, V lost 1 base, and 7 bases had no gene match. The CDR3 runs to 16 residues. CDR1 is SGHKS and CDR2 is YYEKEE in the germline V gene (reference sequence). The whole variable domain, remainder taken from reference TRBV5-5 and TRBJ2-2, is DAGVTQSPTHLIKTRGQQVTLRCSPISGHKSVSWYQQVLGQGPQFIFQYYEKEERGRGNFPDRFSARQFPNYSSELNVNALLLGDSALYLCASSLWAGGATGELFFGEGSRLTVL.